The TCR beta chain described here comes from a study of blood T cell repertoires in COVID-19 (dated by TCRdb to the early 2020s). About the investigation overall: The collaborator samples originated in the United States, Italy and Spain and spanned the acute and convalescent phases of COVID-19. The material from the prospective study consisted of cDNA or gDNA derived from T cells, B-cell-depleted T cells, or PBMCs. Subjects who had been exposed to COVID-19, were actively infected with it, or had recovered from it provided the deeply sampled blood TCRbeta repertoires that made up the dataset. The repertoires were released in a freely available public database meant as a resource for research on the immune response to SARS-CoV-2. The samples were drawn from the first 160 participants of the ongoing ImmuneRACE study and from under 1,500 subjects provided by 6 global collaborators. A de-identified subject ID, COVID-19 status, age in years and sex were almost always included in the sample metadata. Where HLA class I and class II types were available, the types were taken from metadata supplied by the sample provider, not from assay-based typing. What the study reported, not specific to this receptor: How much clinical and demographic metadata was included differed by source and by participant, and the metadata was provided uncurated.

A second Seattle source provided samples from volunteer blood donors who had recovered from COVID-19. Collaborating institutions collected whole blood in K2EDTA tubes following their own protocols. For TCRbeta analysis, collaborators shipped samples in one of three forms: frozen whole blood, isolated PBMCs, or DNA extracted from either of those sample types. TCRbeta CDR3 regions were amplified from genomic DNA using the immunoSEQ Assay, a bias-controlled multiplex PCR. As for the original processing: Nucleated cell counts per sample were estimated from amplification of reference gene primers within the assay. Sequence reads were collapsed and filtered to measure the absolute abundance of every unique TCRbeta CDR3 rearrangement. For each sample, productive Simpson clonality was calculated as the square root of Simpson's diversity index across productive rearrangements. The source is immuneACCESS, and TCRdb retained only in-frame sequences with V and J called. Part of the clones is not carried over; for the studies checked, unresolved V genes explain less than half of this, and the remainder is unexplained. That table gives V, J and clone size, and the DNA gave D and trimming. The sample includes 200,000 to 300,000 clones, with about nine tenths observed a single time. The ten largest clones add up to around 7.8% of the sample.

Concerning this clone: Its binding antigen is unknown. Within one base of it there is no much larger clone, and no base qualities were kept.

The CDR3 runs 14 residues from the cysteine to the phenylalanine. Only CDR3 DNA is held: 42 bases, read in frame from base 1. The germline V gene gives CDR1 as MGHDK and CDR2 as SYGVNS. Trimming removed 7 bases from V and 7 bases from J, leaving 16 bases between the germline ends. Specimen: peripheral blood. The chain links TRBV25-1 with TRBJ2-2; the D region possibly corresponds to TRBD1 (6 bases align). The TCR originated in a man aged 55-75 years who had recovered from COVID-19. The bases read TGTGCCAGCAAAGCCCTCAGGGGACGCGGGGAGCTGTTTTTT. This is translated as CASKALRGRGELFF.